The 26 T cell receptor beta chains reported below all come from one sample, sequenced in a study of T cell responses to AZD1222 COVID-19 vaccine. Clones were read by immunoSEQ multiplex PCR, and TCRdb kept only the in-frame ones, dropping some. Among around 130,000 clones listed, roughly 94% were seen once. The sequences come from peripheral blood, collected on day 0 of AZD1222 vaccination. All receptors derive from an adult in good health.

A few counts support this clone. The chain's CDR3 is CASSFFVGSEAFF. The DNA of the CDR3 is TGTGCCAGCAGTTTCTTCGTAGGGTCCGAAGCTTTCTTT. The V and J genes are TRBV12-3 or TRBV12-4 and TRBJ1-1, with D unclear. CDR3 length equals 13 residues. The germline V and J ends were trimmed by 3 bases and 8 bases, with 13 bases remaining between them.

V usage is TRBV15 and J usage is TRBJ1-1; a weak D match, TRBD1 (5 bases). Germline lookup yields CDR1 LNHNV and CDR2 YYDKDF (reference sequence). This CDR3 is 14 amino acids long. Trimming removed 0 bases from V and 4 bases from J, with 9 bases in between. CDR3 bases: TGTGCCACCAGCAGAGATTCGGGGGGCACTGAAGCTTTCTTT. Amino acids: CATSRDSGGTEAFF.

The chain joins TRBV19 to TRBJ2-7; no clear D gene. This CDR3 region has 13 residues. CDR1 and CDR2 (germline): LNHDA, SQIVND (reference sequence). Trimming stripped 1 base from V and 2 bases from J, with 6 bases between. CDR3 sequence (DNA): TGTGCCAGTAGTATAGGTTTAACCTACGAGCAGTACTTC. It specifies CASSIGLTYEQYF.

The chain is built from TRBV18 and TRBJ2-7; D call uncertain. Germline values: CDR1 KGHSH, CDR2 LQKENI. The CDR3 sequence is 14 residues long. V shed 2 bases and J shed 3 bases, with 11 bases lying between them. The CDR3 DNA sequence: TGTGCCAGCTCACCAGGGCACAGCCTCTACGAGCAGTACTTC. This encodes CASSPGHSLYEQYF.

The chain combines TRBV19 with TRBJ1-5; 7 bases map to TRBD1. The CDR3 extends over 13 amino acids. The germline gives CDR1 LNHDA, CDR2 SQIVND (reference sequence). The V segment lost 5 bases and the J segment 7 bases; nucleotides outside the gene matches: 5. CDR3 DNA sequence: TGTGCCAGTAGTCCGACAGGGAACCAGCCCCAGCATTTT. Translated, it gives CASSPTGNQPQHF. The full variable domain, in which reference TRBV19 and TRBJ1-5 provide the parts outside the CDR3, is DGGITQSPKYLFRKEGQNVTLSCEQNLNHDAMYWYRQDPGQGLRLIYYSQIVNDFQKGDIAEGYSVSREKKESFPLTVTSAQKNPTAFYLCASSPTGNQPQHFGDGTRLSIL.

Written as DNA, the CDR3 is TGTGCCAGCAGCCGTAGCGTAGAGCAGTTCTTC. This encodes CASSRSVEQFF. The chain is built from TRBV14 and TRBJ2-1, with a weak D call TRBD2 (5 bases). V was pared by 4 bases and J by 10 bases, with 8 bases between. The CDR3 consists of 11 residues. CDR1 and CDR2 (germline): SGHDN, FVKESK.

This chain uses TRBV23-1 with TRBJ2-2; D is ambiguous. TRBV23-1 is an ORF; its function is uncertain. The CDR3 has 18 amino acids. V shed 7 bases and J shed 4 bases, with 25 bases lying between them. The CDR3 DNA is TGCGCCAGCAACCCCAGGTCATCGAAAGGTTTTGGCACCGGGGAGCTGTTTTTT. Its translation: CASNPRSSKGFGTGELFF.

This chain links TRBV13 with TRBJ2-7, with D tentatively TRBD2 (5 bases). CDR1 and CDR2 from the germline V gene are PRHDT and FYEKMQ (reference sequence). The CDR3 extends over 16 amino acids. Trimming removed 5 bases at V and 3 bases at J, with 20 bases between. CDR3 bases: TGTGCCAGCAGCCAGGCCCCCATCGGGGTCAGCTACGAGCAGTACTTC. Amino acids: CASSQAPIGVSYEQYF.

V gene TRBV6-2 or TRBV6-3 combines with J gene TRBJ2-3; D call uncertain. V lost 1 base and J lost 2, with 7 bases in between. CDR1 MNHEY and CDR2 SVGEGT come from the germline V gene. This CDR3 is 14 amino acids long. Here the CDR3 DNA reads TGTGCCAGCAGTTACTTGGTCCTCACAGATACGCAGTATTTT. This gives the protein CASSYLVLTDTQYF.

The genes are TRBV19 and TRBJ1-4; TRBD1 aligns across 8 bases. The V gene's germline CDR1 is LNHDA and CDR2 SQIVND (reference sequence). CDR3 size: 13 residues. Losses at the gene ends were 11 bases for V and 8 bases for J; bases not matched to a gene: 10. The CDR3 here is CAGYDRGTEKLFF. In nucleotides, the CDR3 is TGTGCCGGGTACGACAGGGGAACCGAAAAACTGTTTTTT.

The V gene is TRBV12-3 or TRBV12-4, the J gene TRBJ2-2, with D tentatively TRBD1 (6 bases). V dropped 6 bases and J dropped 5 bases, with 10 bases sitting between them. The CDR3 consists of 13 residues. This CDR3 is CASRIQGTGELFF. DNA for the CDR3: TGTGCCAGCAGAATACAGGGTACCGGGGAGCTGTTTTTT.

This clone came up a few times. The rearrangement links TRBV28 to TRBJ2-7; possibly TRBD1 or TRBD2 for D (6 bases each). V lost 8 bases, J lost 4 bases, and 12 bases lay in between. Germline loops: CDR1 MDHEN, CDR2 SYDVKM. The CDR3 runs 12 residues. The CDR3 region is CASRWGAYEQYF. For the CDR3, the DNA is TGTGCCAGCCGTTGGGGGGCTTACGAGCAGTACTTC.

This chain links TRBV5-1 with TRBJ2-7; unclear D gene. From germline, CDR1 is SGHRS and CDR2 YFSETQ. CDR3 length equals 16 residues. Between the trimmed V and J ends, which lost 0 bases and 0 bases, there was a span of 13 bases. The CDR3 reads CASSLDGLFSSYEQYF. CDR3 bases: TGCGCCAGCAGCTTGGACGGTCTCTTTAGCTCCTACGAGCAGTACTTC.

This clone was recorded once. The chain recombines TRBV30 with TRBJ2-3, with 10 bases matching TRBD1. The CDR3 length is 12 residues. Per the germline V gene, CDR1 is GTSNPN and CDR2 is SVGIG (reference sequence). V dropped 5 bases and J dropped 4; count of bases not matched to a gene: 0. CDR3 sequence (DNA): TGTGCCTGGGGACAGGGGGCAGATACGCAGTATTTT. It specifies CAWGQGADTQYF.

DNA for the CDR3: TGTGCCAGCAGTGACAGGGACCGGTGGGGCTACACCTTC. Protein: CASSDRDRWGYTF. The chain combines TRBV6-1 with TRBJ1-2, with D possibly being TRBD1 (5 bases). The germline CDR1 and CDR2 sequences are MNHNS and SASEGT. V shed 3 bases and J shed 8 bases, with 13 bases lying between them. This CDR3 contains 13 residues.

V is TRBV11-2 and J is TRBJ2-1; TRBD2 matches at 10 bases. The germline gives CDR1 SGHAT, CDR2 FQNNGV. The CDR3 loop spans 17 amino acids. The trim removed 5 bases at V and 7 bases at J, leaving 14 bases unmatched. Here the CDR3 reads CASSPRTSGRPPNEQFF. CDR3 coding DNA: TGTGCCAGCAGCCCGAGGACTAGCGGCCGCCCGCCGAATGAGCAGTTCTTC. Full variable domain (rest looked up from reference TRBV11-2 and TRBJ2-1): EAGVAQSPRYKIIEKRQSVAFWCNPISGHATLYWYQQILGQGPKLLIQFQNNGVVDDSQLPKDRFSAERLKGVDSTLKIQPAKLEDSAVYLCASSPRTSGRPPNEQFFGPGTRLTVL.

The chain is built from TRBV2 and TRBJ2-1; 11 nucleotides agree with TRBD2. This CDR3 spans 15 amino acids. The ends lost 6 bases at V and 2 bases at J; junction bases unmatched: 3. Germline-derived CDR1 and CDR2 are SNHLY and FYNNEI. CDR3 amino acids: CASRETSGTYNEQFF. CDR3 DNA: TGTGCCAGCAGGGAGACTAGCGGGACCTACAATGAGCAGTTCTTC.

J is TRBJ2-7 and V is TRBV27; 9 positions agree with TRBD2. The J segment lost 6 bases and the V segment lost 5 bases, leaving 2 bases of the junction unmatched. Germline-derived CDR1 and CDR2 are MNHEY and SMNVEV (reference sequence). This CDR3 has 12 residues. The chain's CDR3 is CASSSGRREQYF. The CDR3 DNA is TGTGCCAGCAGTAGCGGGAGGCGCGAGCAGTACTTC.

The chain employs TRBV6-6 and TRBJ2-6, with D perhaps TRBD1 or TRBD2 (5 bases each). CDR1 and CDR2 (germline): MNHNY, SVGAGI (reference sequence). Trimming took 6 bases from V and 0 from J, leaving 21 bases between them. The length of the CDR3 is 19 residues. CDR3 loop: CASSRTPGRGTSGANVLTF. The CDR3 region has the DNA TGTGCCAGCAGCCGAACTCCGGGACGGGGAACCTCTGGGGCCAACGTCCTGACTTTC.

This clone was counted a single time. J is TRBJ1-2 and V is TRBV5-1, with D possibly matching TRBD1 (6 bases). This CDR3 is 15 amino acids long. Germline V gene lookup returns CDR1 SGHRS and CDR2 YFSETQ. V shed 4 bases and J shed 0 bases, with 13 bases lying between them. The CDR3 bases are TGCGCCAGCAGCCTAGACAGGACAGCTAACTATGGCTACACCTTC. Encoded protein: CASSLDRTANYGYTF.

The chain is built from TRBV15 and TRBJ2-5; possible D gene TRBD2, 6 bases. Looked up from germline, CDR1 is LNHNV and CDR2 is YYDKDF (reference sequence). The CDR3 loop spans 15 amino acids. With 1 base removed from V and 3 bases from J, the gap between germline ends came to 12 bases. CDR3 sequence (DNA): TGTGCCACCAGCAGAGTAGGAGGCGGGGAAGAGACCCAGTACTTC. It codes for CATSRVGGGEETQYF.

This clone was recorded only once. This chain links TRBV19 with TRBJ2-7, with D unresolved. With 5 bases removed from V and 6 bases from J, the gap between germline ends came to 14 bases. CDR1 and CDR2 from the germline V gene are LNHDA and SQIVND (reference sequence). This CDR3 region has 13 residues. In nucleotides, the CDR3 is TGTGCCAGTAGTTTGCAGCGACCCCTCGAGCAGTACTTC. This translates into CASSLQRPLEQYF.

This chain joins TRBV5-4 and TRBJ1-2; D gene ambiguous. Germline values: CDR1 SGHNT, CDR2 YYREEE (reference sequence). V was shortened by 10 bases and J by 4 bases, with 11 bases between the two germline ends. The CDR3 is 11 residues long. Written as DNA, the CDR3 is TGTGCCGCCAGGCGCTCCTATGGCTACACCTTC. Translating gives CAARRSYGYTF. Supplemented by reference TRBV5-4 and TRBJ1-2, the full variable domain reads ETGVTQSPTHLIKTRGQQVTLRCSSQSGHNTVSWYQQALGQGPQFIFQYYREEENGRGNFPPRFSGLQFPNYSSELNVNALELDDSALYLCAARRSYGYTFGSGTRLTVV.

The J gene is TRBJ1-5, the V gene TRBV19; D gene ambiguous. The CDR3 spans 16 residues. Germline CDR1 LNHDA, CDR2 SQIVND (reference sequence). V dropped 3 bases and J dropped 3 bases, with 15 bases sitting between them. The CDR3 region is CASSITEDNPNQPQHF. Written as DNA, the CDR3 is TGTGCCAGTAGTATCACCGAAGACAACCCCAATCAGCCCCAGCATTTT.

CDR3 in DNA: TGTGCCAGCAGTGGCCAGCCATCCTACAATGAGCAGTTCTTC. As protein: CASSGQPSYNEQFF. The chain couples TRBV2 to TRBJ2-1; unclear D gene. The CDR3 sequence is 14 residues long. Trimming shortened V by 4 bases and J by 1 base, and 8 bases separated the two germline ends. Germline CDR1 and CDR2: SNHLY and FYNNEI. The full variable domain, rest sourced from reference TRBV2 and TRBJ2-1, is EPEVTQTPSHQVTQMGQEVILRCVPISNHLYFYWYRQILGQKVEFLVSFYNNEISEKSEIFDDQFSVERPDGSNFTLKIRSTKLEDSAMYFCASSGQPSYNEQFFGPGTRLTVL.

The chain carries TRBV14 and TRBJ2-1, with a possible D match to TRBD2 (6 bases). Germline V gene lookup returns CDR1 SGHDN and CDR2 FVKESK. This CDR3 is built from 14 residues. V was trimmed by 0 bases and J by 4 bases, leaving 7 bases between them. CDR3 sequence reads: CASSQEGTYNEQFF. CDR3 coding DNA: TGTGCCAGCAGCCAAGAAGGGACTTACAATGAGCAGTTCTTC.